This T cell receptor beta chain appears in the sequencing data of a study of response to subunit inactivated influenza vaccine. Study-level results: It was the authors' suggestion that each seasonal influenza vaccination recruits few new T cells.

Notes on this clonotype: What it binds is not known.

CDR3 size: 17 residues. The V end lost 4 bases, the J end lost 4 bases, and 22 bases lay between the germline ends. Germline V gene data show CDR1 as SGHDN and CDR2 as FVKESK. TCRdb reprocessed the RT-PCR reads with MiXCR, giving one entry per CDR3 protein. The sample has 650,000 to 800,000 distinct CDR3 sequences, 18% seen once. The V gene is TRBV14, the J gene TRBJ2-5; tentative D call: TRBD1 (6 bases). The sequence came from a man aged 45-65 years who received an inactivated influenza vaccine. Sequences were derived from PBMCs from blood, sampled 5 days after vaccination. The CDR3 region has the DNA TGTGCCAGCAGCCCCCGTGACGGAACAGGGTTGTCAGAGACCCAGTACTTC. The encoded protein is CASSPRDGTGLSETQYF.